One sample yielded the 26 T cell receptor beta chains listed below, sequenced in a study of lymphopenia after photon versus proton radiotherapy. The assay was immunoSEQ multiplex PCR, and TCRdb's table has in-frame clones only and misses some. The data show about 70,000 clones, with about nine tenths seen just once and about 2% held by the top ten. The source material was peripheral blood, sampled from a patient treated with photon-based radiotherapy. Every receptor here comes from a woman between 40 and 50 years old with cholangiocarcinoma.

V usage is TRBV25-1 and J usage is TRBJ2-7; D gene uncertain. Per germline, CDR1 MGHDK and CDR2 SYGVNS. This CDR3 spans 13 amino acids. V lost 8 bases, J lost 0 bases, and 11 bases lay in between. CDR3 DNA: TGTGCCAGCCTGGAACCGTTCTCCTACGAGCAGTACTTC. It yields the protein CASLEPFSYEQYF.

The chain combines TRBV7-2 with TRBJ2-6; perhaps TRBD1 as D (5 bases). CDR1 and CDR2 from the germline V gene are SGHTA and FQGNSA. V gave up 5 bases and J gave up 4 bases, with 15 bases separating them. This CDR3 is 16 amino acids long. The CDR3 here is CASSTQTVTGANVLTF. The DNA for the CDR3 is TGTGCCAGCAGCACTCAGACAGTGACCGGGGCCAACGTCCTGACTTTC.

This clone occurred a few times. The chain couples TRBV9 to TRBJ1-6; D unclear. The CDR3 has 16 amino acids. From germline, CDR1 is SGDLS and CDR2 YYNGEE. Between the trimmed V and J ends, which lost 0 bases and 8 bases, there was a span of 15 bases. The CDR3 region is CASSVVVDGTDSPLHF. The CDR3 DNA sequence: TGTGCCAGCAGCGTAGTGGTCGACGGCACAGATTCACCCCTCCACTTT.

This clone was detected once. The rearrangement links TRBV6-5 to TRBJ2-2; 7 nucleotides match TRBD2. The junction had 7 bases not matched to a gene; V was cut back by 10 bases and J by 2 bases. From germline, CDR1 is MNHEY and CDR2 SVGAGI. The CDR3 contains 14 residues. CDR3 amino acids: CATTGLLNTGELFF. The CDR3 nucleotides read TGTGCCACTACGGGACTACTTAACACCGGGGAGCTGTTTTTT.

The V call is TRBV28, the J call TRBJ1-2; D gene unclear. Per germline, CDR1 MDHEN and CDR2 SYDVKM. CDR3 length equals 14 residues. The ends were cut back, 5 bases at V and 3 bases at J, with 13 bases in the middle. CDR3 nucleotide sequence: TGTGCCAGCAGTCCCAATAAGGTTTACTATGGCTACACCTTC. This gives the protein CASSPNKVYYGYTF.

This clone was recorded a few times. The genes are TRBV7-8 and TRBJ1-6; D uncertain. The length of the CDR3 is 14 residues. V was clipped by 6 bases and J by 2 bases, with 8 bases between them. Germline loops: CDR1 SGHVS, CDR2 FQNEAQ. The CDR3 is CASRPATYNSPLHF. The CDR3 DNA follows: TGTGCCAGCAGACCGGCAACCTATAATTCACCCCTCCACTTT.

V gene TRBV7-9 combines with J gene TRBJ2-1, with a weak D call TRBD1 (5 bases). The germline V and J ends were trimmed by 1 base and 12 bases, with 19 bases remaining between them. Germline CDR1 and CDR2: SEHNR and FQNEAQ (reference sequence). There are 15 residues in the CDR3. Written as DNA, the CDR3 is TGTGCCAGCAGCTTAGGGCGACAGTCTGATTTCGGGCAGTTCTTC. Amino acids: CASSLGRQSDFGQFF.

The chain employs TRBV28 and TRBJ2-1; D is ambiguous. This CDR3 has 12 amino acids. Trimming took off 4 bases at V and 6 bases at J, with 7 bases between the two ends. The germline gives CDR1 MDHEN, CDR2 SYDVKM. CDR3: CASSSISNEQFF. CDR3 DNA: TGTGCCAGCAGTTCGATCAGCAATGAGCAGTTCTTC.

This clone was counted a few times. This sequence joins TRBV18 and TRBJ2-2, with D perhaps TRBD2 (6 bases). The CDR3 covers 14 residues. The germline CDR1 and CDR2 sequences are KGHSH and LQKENI. V dropped 3 bases and J dropped 6 bases, with 11 bases sitting between them. The CDR3 is CASSPLGGAGELFF. The CDR3 DNA follows: TGTGCCAGCTCACCCCTTGGCGGGGCCGGGGAGCTGTTTTTT.

The chain recombines TRBV6-6 with TRBJ1-4; TRBD1 is a possible D gene (6 bases). Trimming pared 2 bases from V and 8 bases from J, leaving 15 bases between. The CDR3 loop spans 15 amino acids. CDR1 and CDR2 (germline): MNHNY, SVGAGI (reference sequence). The CDR3 sequence is CASSYGGRGSEKLFF. The CDR3 bases are TGTGCCAGCAGTTACGGGGGCCGGGGATCGGAAAAACTGTTTTTT.

As regards this clone: Relative to the germline gene, one junction end is altered; a read error may explain this. The chain combines TRBV6-6 with TRBJ1-6; 10 nucleotides line up with TRBD1. The germline V gene has CDR1 MNHNY and CDR2 SVGAGI (reference sequence). The length of the CDR3 is 14 residues. The CDR3 reads CTSSPDRGQTTLHF. DNA of the CDR3: TGTACCAGCAGCCCCGACAGGGGGCAAACGACCCTCCACTTT.

The V call is TRBV27, the J call TRBJ1-1; 8 bases align to TRBD1. V gave up 3 bases and J gave up 8 bases; unmatched junction bases: 5. The CDR3 has 13 residues. Germline V CDR1 and CDR2: MNHEY, SMNVEV (reference sequence). The CDR3 spells CASSFGRGLEAFF. CDR3 nucleotide sequence: TGTGCCAGCAGTTTCGGCAGGGGGCTGGAAGCTTTCTTT.

The V gene is TRBV5-6, the J gene TRBJ2-3; TRBD2 might be the D (7 bases). Germline-derived CDR1 and CDR2 are SGHDT and YYEEEE. This CDR3 has 15 amino acids. V shed 4 bases and J shed 3 bases, with 15 bases lying between them. The CDR3, as DNA: TGTGCCAGCAGCCTAGGGGGAGGGGGAACAGATACGCAGTATTTT. Its protein is CASSLGGGGTDTQYF. Drawing the rest from reference TRBV5-6 and TRBJ2-3, the complete variable domain is DAGVTQSPTHLIKTRGQQVTLRCSPKSGHDTVSWYQQALGQGPQFIFQYYEEEERQRGNFPDRFSGHQFPNYSSELNVNALLLGDSALYLCASSLGGGGTDTQYFGPGTRLTVL.

The chain employs TRBV7-2 and TRBJ1-2, with D tentatively TRBD1 (5 bases). This CDR3 region has 15 residues. V was shortened by 5 bases and J by 7 bases, with 20 bases between the two germline ends. CDR1 is SGHTA and CDR2 is FQGNSA in the germline V gene. The DNA of the CDR3 is TGTGCCAGCAGCCCGCTACGGGGGGTGGGAGGTGGCTACACCTTC. Protein: CASSPLRGVGGGYTF. The complete variable domain, with remaining parts taken from reference TRBV7-2 and TRBJ1-2, reads GAGVSQSPSNKVTEKGKDVELRCDPISGHTALYWYRQSLGQGLEFLIYFQGNSAPDKSGLPSDRFSAERTGGSVSTLTIQRTQQEDSAVYLCASSPLRGVGGGYTFGSGTRLTVV.

The chain joins TRBV7-2 to TRBJ2-5; no reliable D call. The better agreement between TRBJ2-7 and the DNA end casts doubt on the J call. The length of the CDR3 is 12 residues. In germline, CDR1 is SGHTA, CDR2 FQGNSA. CDR3 region: CASSSVSYEQYF. DNA of the CDR3: TGTGCCAGCAGCTCAGTGTCCTACGAGCAGTACTTC.

The chain links TRBV2 to TRBJ1-6; 7 bases align to TRBD1. Germline CDR1 is SNHLY and CDR2 is FYNNEI. This CDR3 is 14 amino acids long. The junction had 8 bases not matched to a gene; V was cut back by 7 bases and J by 8 bases. For the CDR3, the DNA is TGTGCCAGCACCAACAGGGGCAAGGATTCACCCCTCCACTTT. Translation: CASTNRGKDSPLHF.

The chain combines TRBV28 with TRBJ1-6, with no clear D. The V end was cut by 4 bases, the J end by 6 bases, with 7 bases between. The germline gives CDR1 MDHEN, CDR2 SYDVKM. The CDR3 sequence is 13 residues long. The DNA of the CDR3 is TGTGCCAGCAGTTCAGGTTCTAATTCACCCCTCCACTTT. It codes for CASSSGSNSPLHF.

V is TRBV30 and J is TRBJ1-5, with D perhaps matching TRBD1 (5 bases). CDR3 size: 15 residues. The germline V gene encodes CDR1 GTSNPN and CDR2 SVGIG (reference sequence). V was trimmed by 0 bases and J by 2 bases, leaving 11 bases between them. CDR3 bases: TGTGCCTGGAGTGTACCCGGGACGGGCAATCAGCCCCAGCATTTT. This translates into CAWSVPGTGNQPQHF.

This chain connects TRBV6-1 to TRBJ1-3, with 7 bases aligning to TRBD1. This CDR3 has 14 amino acids. After removal of 5 bases from V and 3 bases from J, the junction contained 4 bases not matched to a gene. The germline gives CDR1 MNHNS, CDR2 SASEGT. The CDR3 reads CASSRTGDGNTIYF. CDR3 nucleotides: TGTGCCAGCAGTCGGACAGGAGATGGAAACACCATATATTTT.

This clone was seen just once. The V gene is TRBV11-3, the J gene TRBJ2-1; D possibly corresponds to TRBD1 (6 bases). Germline CDR1 SGHNT, CDR2 YENEEA. Trimming pared 5 bases from V and 1 base from J, leaving 18 bases between. The CDR3 is 17 amino acids. In nucleotides, the CDR3 is TGTGCCAGCAGCCCCCGCCGAGACAGGCGATCCTACAATGAGCAGTTCTTC. As protein: CASSPRRDRRSYNEQFF. Supplemented by reference TRBV11-3 and TRBJ2-1, the full variable domain reads EAGVVQSPRYKIIEKKQPVAFWCNPISGHNTLYWYLQNLGQGPELLIRYENEEAVDDSQLPKDRFSAERLKGVDSTLKIQPAELGDSAVYLCASSPRRDRRSYNEQFFGPGTRLTVL.

The genes are TRBV5-1 and TRBJ2-7; 10 positions match TRBD1. Trimming removed 1 base from V and 4 bases from J; junction bases left unmatched: 5. CDR1 SGHRS and CDR2 YFSETQ come from the germline V gene. There are 15 residues in the CDR3. Here the CDR3 reads CASSLYGTGEYEQYF. As DNA, the CDR3 is TGCGCCAGCAGCTTGTATGGGACAGGGGAGTACGAGCAGTACTTC.

This clone occurred once. The sample holds other DNA sequences that translate to the same CDR3. V and J are TRBV30 and TRBJ1-5; 7 bases are a match to TRBD1. This CDR3 contains 13 residues. Germline CDR1 reads GTSNPN; CDR2 reads SVGIG (reference sequence). J was trimmed by 5 bases and V by 1 base; bases with no gene match: 2. The CDR3 bases are TGTGCCTGGAGTGCAGGGGGTGATCAGCCCCAGCATTTT. Its protein product is CAWSAGGDQPQHF.

The chain links TRBV10-2 to TRBJ1-2, with TRBD1 identical over 9 bases. The length of the CDR3 is 14 residues. The ends lost 2 bases at V and 3 bases at J; junction bases unmatched: 1. Germline assignment: CDR1 WSHSY and CDR2 SAAADI. The CDR3 nucleotides read TGCGCCAGCAGTGAGGGACAGGGGTACTATGGCTACACCTTC. Its translation is CASSEGQGYYGYTF.

The chain is built from TRBV11-1 and TRBJ2-2; 7 bases map to TRBD2. V gave up 3 bases and J gave up 4 bases; unmatched junction bases: 5. There are 15 residues in the CDR3. The V gene's germline CDR1 is SGHAT and CDR2 FQDESV (reference sequence). The CDR3 loop reads CASSFGGSRTGELFF. DNA for the CDR3: TGTGCCAGCAGCTTCGGGGGGAGTCGCACCGGGGAGCTGTTTTTT.

V and J are TRBV28 and TRBJ2-7; D is perhaps TRBD2 (6 bases). Germline CDR1 MDHEN, CDR2 SYDVKM. V was trimmed by 7 bases and J by 0 bases, leaving 7 bases between them. CDR3 length: 12 amino acids. CDR3 nucleotides: TGTGCCAGCACTAGCGCCTCCTACGAGCAGTACTTC. This sequence encodes CASTSASYEQYF.

J is TRBJ1-4 and V is TRBV18; perhaps TRBD1 as D (5 bases). Germline assignment: CDR1 KGHSH and CDR2 LQKENI. V lost 5 bases and J lost 5, with 9 bases in between. The CDR3 covers 13 residues. CDR3 DNA: TGTGCCAGCTCAGCTCGGGGGAATGAAAAACTGTTTTTT. This translates into CASSARGNEKLFF.